These T cell receptor beta chains were read from a single sample in a study of T cell repertoires in cytomegalovirus infection. TCRdb re-called the reads with MiXCR, one entry per CDR3 protein. This sample has approximately 120,000 distinct CDR3 sequences, with approximately 30% found just once. What these receptors recognize is not known. This material consisted of CD8+ T cells from cultured PBMCs, taken from culture after CMV antigen stimulation. All receptors derive from a human donor in good health (CMV status not recorded). Some clones in this sample may be carry-over from other donors' samples. CDR3s include the opening cysteine and the closing phenylalanine or tryptophan. The D gene is left open where the match is weak. Part of the rows lack a size; the others show once, few, many or a class for expanded clones.

d_gene	v_gene	j_gene	abundance	CDR3aa	CDR3nt
-	TRBV27	TRBJ2-1	many	CASSLSWYRADNEQFF	TGTGCCAGCAGTTTATCGTGGTATCGGGCGGACAATGAGCAGTTCTTC
TRBD1	TRBV3-1	TRBJ2-1	-	CASSLGQGTNEQFF	TGTGCCAGCAGCCTGGGACAGGGTACGAATGAGCAGTTCTTC
TRBD2	TRBV4-1	TRBJ2-3	-	CASSQEIAGAYADTQYF	TGCGCCAGCAGCCAAGAGATAGCGGGGGCGTACGCAGATACGCAGTATTTT
-	TRBV5-6	TRBJ2-1	few	CASYAADIDEQFF	TGTGCCAGCTATGCGGCGGACATCGATGAGCAGTTCTTC
-	TRBV7-2	TRBJ2-3	-	CASSLPEENTDTQYF	TGTGCCAGCAGCTTACCGGAGGAGAACACAGATACGCAGTATTTT
TRBD1	TRBV7-2	TRBJ1-4	many	CASSLAAQGEEKLFF	TGTGCCAGCAGCTTAGCCGCACAGGGGGAAGAAAAACTGTTTTTT
TRBD2	TRBV27	TRBJ2-1	-	CASSFGGLAGLYNEQFF	TGTGCCAGCAGTTTCGGAGGACTAGCGGGGTTATACAATGAGCAGTTCTTC
-	TRBV2	TRBJ1-1	once	CASRLRTEAFF	TGTGCCAGCAGGTTACGGACTGAAGCTTTCTTT
TRBD2	TRBV7-8	TRBJ2-1	-	CASSLMGGSYNEQFF	TGTGCCAGCAGCTTAATGGGGGGGTCCTACAATGAGCAGTTCTTC
TRBD2	TRBV7-2	TRBJ2-2	many	CASSGRDGPTGELFF	TGTGCCAGCAGCGGGAGGGACGGACCCACCGGGGAGCTGTTTTTT
TRBD2	TRBV7-2	TRBJ2-3	many	CASSLVSGSTDTQYF	TGTGCCAGCAGCTTAGTTAGCGGGAGCACAGATACGCAGTATTTT
TRBD2	TRBV7-6	TRBJ2-1	many	CASSPEAGGFYNEQFF	TGTGCCAGCAGCCCCGAAGCGGGGGGATTCTACAATGAGCAGTTCTTC
TRBD1	TRBV7-9	TRBJ1-3	-	CASSFPQGTNSGNTIYF	TGTGCCAGCAGCTTCCCACAGGGGACTAACTCTGGAAACACCATATATTTT
TRBD1	TRBV4-1	TRBJ2-1	-	CASSLTPGQGVYNEQFF	TGCGCCAGCAGCCTAACCCCGGGACAGGGGGTGTACAATGAGCAGTTCTTC
TRBD2	TRBV12-3/TRBV12-4	TRBJ2-7	many	CASSFGGGTYEQYF	TGTGCCAGCAGTTTTGGGGGGGGGACCTACGAGCAGTACTTC
TRBD1	TRBV11-2	TRBJ2-7	-	CASSLGPDRGFNEQYF	TGTGCCAGCAGCTTAGGGCCGGACAGGGGTTTCAACGAGCAGTACTTC
TRBD1	TRBV19	TRBJ1-1	many	CASSLTGTGTGEEAFF	TGTGCCAGTAGCCTGACAGGAACCGGGACAGGGGAGGAAGCTTTCTTT
TRBD1	TRBV28	TRBJ2-7	-	CASSLEGGSNEQYF	TGTGCCAGCAGTTTAGAAGGGGGCAGCAACGAGCAGTACTTC
-	TRBV2	TRBJ2-7	-	CASSATLGDGSEQYF	TGTGCCAGCAGTGCTACCTTAGGCGATGGGAGTGAGCAGTACTTC
TRBD2	TRBV20-1	TRBJ2-1	-	CSARVTAGGDNEQFF	TGCAGTGCTAGAGTTACAGCGGGGGGGGACAATGAGCAGTTCTTC
-	TRBV12-3/TRBV12-4	TRBJ2-2	many	CASSFGGNTGELFF	TGTGCCAGCAGTTTCGGCGGGAACACCGGGGAGCTGTTTTTT
TRBD2	TRBV4-1	TRBJ2-3	few	CASSQALAGILTDTQYF	TGCGCCAGCAGCCAGGCCTTAGCGGGGATTCTTACAGATACGCAGTATTTT
TRBD2	TRBV11-2	TRBJ2-3	-	CASSLTSGARDTQYF	TGTGCCAGCAGCTTGACTAGCGGGGCGCGGGATACGCAGTATTTT
TRBD1	TRBV19	TRBJ2-7	few	CASSHLPGQDSYEQYF	TGTGCCAGTAGTCACCTCCCGGGACAGGACTCCTACGAGCAGTACTTC
-	TRBV4-1	TRBJ1-1	-	CASSQTRGGNTEAFF	TGCGCCAGCAGCCAGACCCGGGGGGGGAACACTGAAGCTTTCTTT
-	TRBV6-5	TRBJ1-2	few	CASSYGESYGYTF	TGTGCCAGCAGTTATGGAGAGTCCTATGGCTACACCTTC
-	TRBV7-2	TRBJ2-7	many	CASSYSPQGAGEQYF	TGTGCCAGCAGCTACAGCCCACAGGGTGCAGGCGAGCAGTACTTC
-	TRBV7-2	TRBJ1-1	-	CASSAWTGNTEAFF	TGTGCCAGCAGCGCCTGGACGGGGAACACTGAAGCTTTCTTT
-	TRBV27	TRBJ1-6	once	CASSLKVSSPLHF	TGTGCCAGCAGTTTAAAGGTCTCCTCACCCCTCCACTTT
TRBD1	TRBV27	TRBJ2-7	-	CASSLGSGTAGYEQYF	TGTGCCAGCAGCCTCGGCTCCGGGACAGCAGGCTACGAGCAGTACTTC
-	TRBV11-2	TRBJ2-5	few	CASSATHQETQYF	TGTGCCAGCAGCGCCACGCACCAAGAGACCCAGTACTTC
-	TRBV4-1	TRBJ1-4	-	CASSPPGANEKLFF	TGCGCCAGCAGCCCCCCGGGGGCTAATGAAAAACTGTTTTTT
TRBD1	TRBV27	TRBJ2-7	-	CASRPGTATYEQYF	TGTGCCAGCCGCCCCGGGACAGCCACCTACGAGCAGTACTTC
TRBD1	TRBV5-4	TRBJ1-1	-	CASSSDDRDLFRAFF	TGTGCCAGCAGCTCCGATGACAGGGACCTCTTTCGGGCTTTCTTT
TRBD1	TRBV6-6	TRBJ1-6	-	CASSYTGDINSPLHF	TGTGCCAGCAGTTACACAGGGGATATTAATTCACCCCTCCACTTT
TRBD1	TRBV29-1	TRBJ2-5	-	CSVEGQGIIETQYF	TGCAGCGTAGAGGGACAGGGCATAATCGAGACCCAGTACTTC
-	TRBV7-2	TRBJ1-3	many	CASSLMAGSSGNTIYF	TGTGCCAGCAGCTTAATGGCAGGGTCTTCTGGAAACACCATATATTTT
-	TRBV6-2/TRBV6-3	TRBJ1-2	-	CASRSKGVPVSIYGYTF	TGTGCCAGCAGATCAAAAGGGGTTCCGGTTTCTATCTATGGCTACACCTTC
-	TRBV3-1	TRBJ2-7	-	CASSQDLELPSYEQYF	TGTGCCAGCAGCCAAGATCTGGAACTCCCTTCCTACGAGCAGTACTTC
-	TRBV10-3	TRBJ2-7	-	CAISERAEVMGEQYF	TGTGCCATCAGTGAGAGGGCAGAGGTAATGGGCGAGCAGTACTTC
TRBD1	TRBV6-6	TRBJ1-3	-	CASSYSTGISSGNTIYF	TGTGCCAGCAGTTACTCGACAGGGATTAGCTCTGGAAACACCATATATTTT